The rows below give T cell receptor beta chains drawn from one sample of a study of blood T cell repertoires in COVID-19. Produced via immunoSEQ multiplex PCR; TCRdb's table is partial and in-frame only. The data contain 70,000 to 100,000 clones, approximately 86% of them singletons. Sequencing input: peripheral blood. Every receptor here comes from a woman aged 70-85 years with acute or convalescent COVID-19. Each CDR3 is given with its conserved first and last residue. The D gene is left open where the match is weak. Rows give clone size only sometimes, using once, few, many, or a class for an expanded clone.

14,.,.,TRBJ2-5,TRBV9,CASSVETGRETQYF,TGTGCCAGCAGCGTGGAGACAGGGAGGGAGACCCAGTACTTC
13,.,.,TRBJ2-7,TRBV19,CASSIRVYHEQYF,TGTGCCAGTAGTATCAGGGTCTACCACGAGCAGTACTTC
15,TRBD1,.,TRBJ2-3,TRBV7-3,CASSPGTVSTDTQYF,TGTGCCAGCAGCCCTGGGACAGTTAGCACAGATACGCAGTATTTT
14,.,.,TRBJ2-2,TRBV14,CASSQGVSTGELFF,TGTGCCAGCAGCCAAGGTGTCAGTACCGGGGAGCTGTTTTTT
15,TRBD1,.,TRBJ2-7,TRBV10-3,CAISDQGQVSYEQYF,TGTGCCATCAGTGACCAGGGACAGGTCTCCTACGAGCAGTACTTC
14,TRBD1,.,TRBJ2-3,TRBV19,CASSYRGPTDTQYF,TGTGCCAGTAGTTACAGGGGACCCACAGATACGCAGTATTTT
20,.,.,TRBJ2-1,TRBV19,CASSPRGRGLVLGSYNEQFF,TGTGCCAGTAGTCCGCGAGGTAGGGGTCTGGTTCTAGGCTCCTACAATGAGCAGTTCTTC
15,TRBD1,few,TRBJ2-1,TRBV19,CASSISDRGPNEQFF,TGTGCCAGTAGTATATCGGACAGGGGCCCCAATGAGCAGTTCTTC
16,TRBD1,.,TRBJ1-5,TRBV2,CASSPIGGGAVQPQHF,TGTGCCAGCAGCCCCATTGGAGGGGGCGCAGTTCAGCCCCAGCATTTT
16,TRBD2,.,TRBJ2-5,TRBV5-4,CASSPTTSGGLETQYF,TGTGCCAGCAGCCCCACAACTAGCGGGGGTCTAGAGACCCAGTACTTC
15,TRBD2,.,TRBJ2-1,TRBV11-2,CASRTPGGGYNEQFF,TGTGCCAGCAGGACCCCGGGAGGGGGCTACAATGAGCAGTTCTTC
19,TRBD1,once,TRBJ2-5,TRBV6-2/TRBV6-3,CASSYSDQGAFAYQETQYF,TGTGCCAGCAGTTACTCAGACCAGGGGGCTTTTGCGTACCAAGAGACCCAGTACTTC
16,TRBD1,.,TRBJ1-1,TRBV9,CASSVGGGHVGTEAFF,TGTGCCAGCAGCGTAGGAGGGGGCCATGTTGGCACTGAAGCTTTCTTT
14,TRBD1,.,TRBJ1-5,TRBV5-8,CASTVTGGSQPQHF,TGTGCCAGCACCGTGACAGGGGGGAGTCAGCCCCAGCATTTT
13,.,.,TRBJ2-1,TRBV7-7,CASSLGVGNEQFF,TGTGCTAGCAGTCTGGGCGTGGGTAATGAGCAGTTCTTC
19,TRBD2,.,TRBJ2-7,TRBV28,CASSLQVAGGPSPSYEQYF,TGTGCCAGCAGTCTACAGGTAGCGGGAGGGCCTTCCCCATCCTACGAGCAGTACTTC
17,.,once,TRBJ2-1,TRBV28,CASSFLSGRSAYNEQFF,TGTGCCAGCAGTTTTCTGAGTGGGAGAAGCGCTTACAATGAGCAGTTCTTC
14,.,.,TRBJ1-2,TRBV27,CASSEYKGSGGYTF,TGTGCCAGCAGTGAATACAAGGGCAGCGGTGGCTACACCTTC
13,TRBD1,.,TRBJ1-4,TRBV5-1,CASSLDRGEKLFF,TGCGCCAGCAGCTTGGACAGGGGAGAAAAACTGTTTTTT
14,TRBD2,.,TRBJ2-5,TRBV6-5,CASIPGLAVETQYF,TGTGCCAGCATTCCGGGACTAGCGGTAGAGACCCAGTACTTC
16,.,.,TRBJ2-1,TRBV4-1,CASSQVASGSYNEQFF,TGCGCCAGCAGCCAAGTAGCGTCGGGCTCCTACAATGAGCAGTTCTTC
15,TRBD1,few,TRBJ2-1,TRBV6-1,CASSDGQGGYNEQFF,TGTGCCAGCAGTGACGGACAGGGAGGATACAATGAGCAGTTCTTC
13,TRBD1,.,TRBJ2-2,TRBV7-8,CASSSTGPGELFF,TGTGCCAGCAGCTCGACAGGGCCCGGGGAGCTGTTTTTT
15,TRBD1,.,TRBJ2-3,TRBV9,CASSAGQGYTDTQYF,TGTGCCAGCAGCGCTGGACAGGGGTATACAGATACGCAGTATTTT
14,.,.,TRBJ2-2,TRBV5-1,CASRETTNTGELFF,TGCGCCAGCAGAGAGACTACCAACACCGGGGAGCTGTTTTTT
14,.,.,TRBJ2-2,TRBV5-4,CASSLDGGPGELFF,TGTGCCAGCAGCTTGGATGGAGGCCCCGGGGAGCTGTTTTTT
13,TRBD1,.,TRBJ1-1,TRBV10-1,CATRQGDGTEAFF,TGCGCCACCCGACAGGGGGATGGAACTGAAGCTTTCTTT
16,TRBD1,.,TRBJ2-1,TRBV7-3,CASSPTGLKINNEQFF,TGTGCCAGCAGCCCGACAGGGTTAAAGATCAACAATGAGCAGTTCTTC
14,TRBD1,.,TRBJ1-1,TRBV3-1/TRBV3-2,CASSQPGTDTEAFF,TGTGCCAGCAGCCAACCTGGGACAGACACTGAAGCTTTCTTT